This TCR beta chain was retrieved from a study of beta chain features in type 1 diabetes. Background on the study: Healthy donors, compared against patients, showed similar age, gender and cell yields.

The sequenced template was cDNA made from the entire isolated RNA. Sequencing used immunoSEQ multiplex PCR; TCRdb keeps in-frame clones, though not all of them. The sample lists 150,000 to 170,000 clones, 10% occurring once. Findings and caveats of the study: A potential PCR bias toward shorter templates would be equal in patient and control samples. The naive, central memory and Treg TCRB repertoires looked more alike in patients than they did in healthy donors. Within each of all four CD4+ subsets, Type 1 diabetes patients had TCRB CDR3s that were moderately but significantly shorter. More deletions and fewer insertions at VDJ junctions were seen in type 1 diabetes patients.

As regards this clone: Its antigen is as yet unknown.

With V trimmed by 0 bases and J by 6 bases, 6 bases remained unmatched. The CDR3 sequence is 15 residues long. Germline-derived CDR1 and CDR2 are KGHSH and LQKENI. Material for sequencing was central memory CD4+ T cells from blood. The genes are TRBV18 and TRBJ2-7; 9 bases fit TRBD2. This TCR was recovered from a man aged 30-40 years with type 1 diabetes. The CDR3 loop is CASSPPRGRASEQYF. In nucleotides, the CDR3 is TGTGCCAGCTCACCACCTCGCGGGAGGGCCTCCGAGCAGTACTTC.